Following are 9 T cell receptor beta chains from one sample sequenced in a study of blood T cell repertoires in COVID-19. Using immunoSEQ multiplex PCR, the repertoire was profiled, and TCRdb retains in-frame clones only, with some absent. The sample consists of around 50,000 clones, less than 90% of them appearing once. Sequencing was performed on peripheral blood. The receptors derive from a human donor in a cohort sampled during active COVID-19.

The V gene is TRBV11-2, the J gene TRBJ2-2; 8 positions match TRBD2. Germline loops: CDR1 SGHAT, CDR2 FQNNGV. J gave up 3 bases and V 5 bases, and 5 bases lay outside the gene matches. This CDR3 region has 15 residues. The DNA of the CDR3 is TGTGCCAGCAGCCCGCGGGGGGCGCACACCGGGGAGCTGTTTTTT. Translating gives CASSPRGAHTGELFF.

A few counts support this clone. The chain uses TRBV10-2 and TRBJ1-2, with D unresolved. Germline V gene sequence: CDR1 WSHSY, CDR2 SAAADI. Trimming cost V 2 bases and J 8 bases, with 15 bases left between them. The CDR3 has 14 amino acids. The CDR3 nucleotides read TGCGCCAGCAGTGAGGGGCCTACCCCGAGAGGCTACACCTTC. It translates to CASSEGPTPRGYTF.

This chain joins TRBV10-1 and TRBJ1-5; TRBD1 agrees at 7 bases. The CDR3 has 16 amino acids. Losses at the gene ends were 7 bases for V and 0 bases for J; bases not matched to a gene: 9. Germline values: CDR1 WNHNN, CDR2 SYGVQD (reference sequence). The CDR3 DNA follows: TGCGCCAGCACCACGGACAGGACTTATAGCAATCAGCCCCAGCATTTT. Translating gives CASTTDRTYSNQPQHF.

V usage is TRBV7-2 and J usage is TRBJ1-4, with 8 bases fitting TRBD1. Germline loops: CDR1 SGHTA, CDR2 FQGNSA. This CDR3 contains 15 residues. V lost 5 bases to trimming and J lost 7 bases; unmatched junction nucleotides: 9. In DNA form, the CDR3 reads TGTGCCAGCAGCCCGATAACAGGGGGAGTTGAAAAACTGTTTTTT. It specifies CASSPITGGVEKLFF.

This clone appeared a few times. V usage is TRBV6-5 and J usage is TRBJ2-7, with a possible D match to TRBD2 (5 bases). Per germline, CDR1 MNHEY and CDR2 SVGAGI. This CDR3 spans 14 amino acids. With 8 bases removed from V and 1 base from J, the gap between germline ends came to 15 bases. The CDR3 is CASPPDGESYEQYF. The DNA of the CDR3 is TGTGCCAGCCCACCGGACGGGGAATCCTACGAGCAGTACTTC.

V usage is TRBV11-3 and J usage is TRBJ2-1; TRBD2 aligns across 7 bases. The V gene's germline CDR1 is SGHNT and CDR2 YENEEA. V gave up 1 base and J gave up 15 bases; unmatched junction bases: 6. The CDR3 loop spans 12 amino acids. CDR3: CASSLAAGVMFF. DNA of the CDR3: TGTGCCAGCAGCTTAGCTGCGGGGGTCATGTTCTTC.

V is TRBV4-1 and J is TRBJ2-5, with 9 bases lining up with TRBD1. The V gene end was trimmed by 5 bases and the J gene end by 4 bases; junction bases not matched to a gene: 8. CDR1 is MGHRA and CDR2 is YSYEKL in the germline V gene. CDR3 length equals 15 residues. The CDR3 DNA reads TGCGCCAGCAGCAGGGGACAGGGAAGGTCAGAGACCCAGTACTTC. It specifies CASSRGQGRSETQYF.

In this sample, this clone turned up once. The J gene is TRBJ2-1, the V gene TRBV15; 9 positions match TRBD2. CDR1 and CDR2 from the germline V gene are LNHNV and YYDKDF (reference sequence). Trimming removed 6 bases from V and 10 bases from J; junction bases left unmatched: 10. This CDR3 comprises 14 residues. CDR3 amino acids: CATRGGGAGREQFF. Here the CDR3 DNA reads TGTGCCACCAGGGGCGGGGGGGCAGGTCGGGAGCAGTTCTTC.

The chain links TRBV13 to TRBJ1-6; 9 nucleotides match TRBD1. Germline CDR1 and CDR2: PRHDT and FYEKMQ (reference sequence). The V and J ends lost 2 bases and 10 bases, in that order; junction bases with no gene match: 3. This CDR3 has 14 amino acids. The CDR3 DNA sequence: TGTGCCAGCAGCTTATGGGACAGGGAGTCACCCCTCCACTTT. This gives the protein CASSLWDRESPLHF.